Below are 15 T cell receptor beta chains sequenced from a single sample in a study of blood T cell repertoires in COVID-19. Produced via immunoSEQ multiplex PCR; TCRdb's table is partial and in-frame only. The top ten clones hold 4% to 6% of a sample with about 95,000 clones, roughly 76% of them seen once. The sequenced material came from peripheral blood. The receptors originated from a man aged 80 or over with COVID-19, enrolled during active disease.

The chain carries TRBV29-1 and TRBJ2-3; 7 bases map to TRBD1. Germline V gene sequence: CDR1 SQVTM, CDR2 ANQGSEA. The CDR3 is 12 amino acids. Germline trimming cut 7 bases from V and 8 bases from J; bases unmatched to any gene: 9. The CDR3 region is CSGHSGQTTQYF. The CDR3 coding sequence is TGCAGCGGGCACTCGGGACAGACTACGCAGTATTTT.

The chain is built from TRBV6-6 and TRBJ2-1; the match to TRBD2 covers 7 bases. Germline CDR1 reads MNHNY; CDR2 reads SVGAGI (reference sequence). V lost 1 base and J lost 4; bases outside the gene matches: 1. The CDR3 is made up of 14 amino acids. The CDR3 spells CASSYYGRYNEQFF. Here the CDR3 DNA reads TGTGCCAGCAGTTACTACGGGAGGTACAATGAGCAGTTCTTC.

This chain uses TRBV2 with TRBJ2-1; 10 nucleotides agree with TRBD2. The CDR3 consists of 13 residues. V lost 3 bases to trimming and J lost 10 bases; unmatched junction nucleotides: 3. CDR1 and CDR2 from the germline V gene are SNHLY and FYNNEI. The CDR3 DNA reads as TGTGCCAGCAGTGATCTAGCGGGAGTGGAGCAGTTCTTC. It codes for CASSDLAGVEQFF.

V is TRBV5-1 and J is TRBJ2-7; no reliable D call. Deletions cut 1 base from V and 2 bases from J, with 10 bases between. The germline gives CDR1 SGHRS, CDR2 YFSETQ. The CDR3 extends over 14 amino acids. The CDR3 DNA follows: TGCGCCAGCAGCTTGACGCAGAACGCCTACGAGCAGTACTTC. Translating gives CASSLTQNAYEQYF. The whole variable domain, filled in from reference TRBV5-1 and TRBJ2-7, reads KAGVTQTPRYLIKTRGQQVTLSCSPISGHRSVSWYQQTPGQGLQFLFEYFSETQRNKGNFPGRFSGRQFSNSRSEMNVSTLELGDSALYLCASSLTQNAYEQYFGPGTRLTVT.

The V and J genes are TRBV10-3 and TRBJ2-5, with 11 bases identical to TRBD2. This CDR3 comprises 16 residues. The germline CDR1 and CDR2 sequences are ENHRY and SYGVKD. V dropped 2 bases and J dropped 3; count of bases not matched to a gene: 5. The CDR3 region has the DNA TGTGCCATCAGTGAGACGAAACTAGCGGGGGAAGAGACCCAGTACTTC. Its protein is CAISETKLAGEETQYF.

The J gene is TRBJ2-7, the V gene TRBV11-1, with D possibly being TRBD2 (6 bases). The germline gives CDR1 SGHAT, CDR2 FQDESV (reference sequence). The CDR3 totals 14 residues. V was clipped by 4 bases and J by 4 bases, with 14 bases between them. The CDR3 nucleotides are TGTGCCAGCAGCTCTTTTGGCGGGGAGTACGAGCAGTACTTC. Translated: CASSSFGGEYEQYF.

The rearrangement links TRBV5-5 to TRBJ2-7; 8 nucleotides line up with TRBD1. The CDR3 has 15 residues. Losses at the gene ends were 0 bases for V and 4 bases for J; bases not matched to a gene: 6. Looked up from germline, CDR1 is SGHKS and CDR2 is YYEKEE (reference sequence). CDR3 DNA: TGTGCCAGCAGCTTGGTACAGGGGGGTCTTTACGAGCAGTACTTC. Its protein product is CASSLVQGGLYEQYF.

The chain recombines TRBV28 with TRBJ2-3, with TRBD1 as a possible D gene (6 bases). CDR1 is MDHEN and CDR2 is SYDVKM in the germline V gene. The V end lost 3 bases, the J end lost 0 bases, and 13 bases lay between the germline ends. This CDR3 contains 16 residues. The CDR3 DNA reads TGTGCCAGCAGTTTGGGGGCCACCCTTAGCACAGATACGCAGTATTTT. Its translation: CASSLGATLSTDTQYF.

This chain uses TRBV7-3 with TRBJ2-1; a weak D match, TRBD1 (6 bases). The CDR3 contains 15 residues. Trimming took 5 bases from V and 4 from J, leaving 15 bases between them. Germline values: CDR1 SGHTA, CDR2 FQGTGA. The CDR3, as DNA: TGTGCCAGCAGCCCGTCCCAAGACAGGTACAATGAGCAGTTCTTC. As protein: CASSPSQDRYNEQFF.

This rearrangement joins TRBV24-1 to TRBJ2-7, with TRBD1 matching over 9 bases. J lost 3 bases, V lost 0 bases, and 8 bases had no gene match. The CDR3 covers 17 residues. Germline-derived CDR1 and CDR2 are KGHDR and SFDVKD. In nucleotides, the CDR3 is TGTGCCACCAGTGATTTGCTGGTTCGGGACAGGGACTACGAGCAGTACTTC. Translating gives CATSDLLVRDRDYEQYF.

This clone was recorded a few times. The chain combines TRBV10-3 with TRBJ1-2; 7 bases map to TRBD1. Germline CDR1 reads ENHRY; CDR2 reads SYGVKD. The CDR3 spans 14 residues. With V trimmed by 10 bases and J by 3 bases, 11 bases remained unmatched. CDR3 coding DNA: TGTGCCACCACCCGAACAGGGGACGACTATGGCTACACCTTC. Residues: CATTRTGDDYGYTF.

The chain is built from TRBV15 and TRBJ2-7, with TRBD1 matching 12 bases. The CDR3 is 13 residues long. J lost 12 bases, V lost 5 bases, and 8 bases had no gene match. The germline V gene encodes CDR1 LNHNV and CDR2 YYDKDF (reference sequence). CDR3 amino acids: CATSGGQGAVMYF. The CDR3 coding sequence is TGTGCCACCAGCGGGGGACAGGGGGCGGTGATGTACTTC.

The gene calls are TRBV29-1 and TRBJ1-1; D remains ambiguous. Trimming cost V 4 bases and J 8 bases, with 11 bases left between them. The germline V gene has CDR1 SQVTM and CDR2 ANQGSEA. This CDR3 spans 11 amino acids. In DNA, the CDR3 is TGCAGCGTTGTACAACAGATAGAAGCTTTCTTT. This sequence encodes CSVVQQIEAFF. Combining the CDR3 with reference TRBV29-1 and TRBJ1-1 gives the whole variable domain SAVISQKPSRDICQRGTSLTIQCQVDSQVTMMFWYRQQPGQSLTLIATANQGSEATYESGFVIDKFPISRPNLTFSTLTVSNMSPEDSSIYLCSVVQQIEAFFGQGTRLTVV.

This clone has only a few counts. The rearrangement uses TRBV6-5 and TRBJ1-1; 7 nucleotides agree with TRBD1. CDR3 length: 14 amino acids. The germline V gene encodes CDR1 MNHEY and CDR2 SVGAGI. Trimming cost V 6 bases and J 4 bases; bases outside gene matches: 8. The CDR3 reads CASRSTGVSTEAFF. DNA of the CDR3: TGTGCCAGCAGATCCACAGGGGTCAGCACTGAAGCTTTCTTT.

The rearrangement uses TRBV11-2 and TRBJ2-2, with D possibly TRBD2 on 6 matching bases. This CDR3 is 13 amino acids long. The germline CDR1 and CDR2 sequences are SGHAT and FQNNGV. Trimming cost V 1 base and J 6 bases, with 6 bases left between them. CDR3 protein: CASSLGGAGELFF. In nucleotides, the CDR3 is TGTGCCAGCAGCTTAGGGGGGGCCGGGGAGCTGTTTTTT.